This is a list of T cell receptor beta chains from one sample in a study of CD8 T cells in ankylosing spondylitis. TCRdb processed the 5' RACE reads anew with MiXCR; each CDR3 protein has one entry. The sample has some 840,000 distinct CDR3 sequences, 12% seen once. The sequencing input was blood, either unsorted or a sorted T cell fraction (not recorded which). The receptors here all came from a male donor with ankylosing spondylitis. Each CDR3 is given with its conserved first and last residue. The order of the fields is CDR3 length, clone size, V gene, D gene, J gene, CDR3 DNA, CDR3 protein. A D gene is named only where the DNA matches it firmly. A row's size may be missing; if present it is once, few, many or a size class.

>12|many|TRBV29-1|NA|TRBJ2-3
TGCAGCGTTCGAGTCGAAGCTGATACGCAGTATTTT
CSVRVEADTQYF
>15|NA|TRBV5-1|NA|TRBJ1-4
TGCGCCAGCAGCTTGTGGGGTTGGGTTGATGAAAAACTGTTTTTT
CASSLWGWVDEKLFF
>14|few|TRBV12-3/TRBV12-4|NA|TRBJ1-2
TGTGCCAGCAGTTACATGGCAGGGATATATGGCTACACCTTC
CASSYMAGIYGYTF
>16|many|TRBV5-1|TRBD2|TRBJ2-1
TGCGCCAGCAGCGTAATAGCGGGAGTGTCCTACAATGAGCAGTTCTTC
CASSVIAGVSYNEQFF
>17|few|TRBV5-1|NA|TRBJ2-2
TGCGCCAGCAGCCGGGTTGCCAACAGGGAGAACACCGGGGAGCTGTTTTTT
CASSRVANRENTGELFF
>15|few|TRBV20-1|TRBD1|TRBJ2-5
TGCAGTGCTAGGGGTCTAGGGACAGGGGAAGAGACCCAGTACTTC
CSARGLGTGEETQYF
>14|few|TRBV6-5|NA|TRBJ1-2
TGTGCCAGCAGTTACCTGGACACGGGACCTGGCTACACCTTC
CASSYLDTGPGYTF
>13|many|TRBV7-9|NA|TRBJ1-2
TGTGCCAGCAGCTTAATGGAGGACTATGGCTACACCTTC
CASSLMEDYGYTF
>14|few|TRBV5-1|NA|TRBJ1-2
TGCGCCAGCAGCTCCGCAAGTTATCTACGTGGCTACACCTTC
CASSSASYLRGYTF
>15|few|TRBV6-5|NA|TRBJ2-1
TGTGCCAGCAGTTCTACCCTTCCCGTCTACAATGAGCAGTTCTTC
CASSSTLPVYNEQFF
>15|many|TRBV20-1|NA|TRBJ2-1
TGCAGTGCTAGAGATCTAGCCAGCTCCTACAATGAGCAGTTCTTC
CSARDLASSYNEQFF
>16|many|TRBV10-2|NA|TRBJ2-2
TGCGCCAGCAGTGAAGAAACTGGATCGTACACCGGGGAGCTGTTTTTT
CASSEETGSYTGELFF
>12|many|TRBV20-1|TRBD1|TRBJ1-2
TGCAGTGCTACAGGGGGCGCCTATGGCTACACCTTC
CSATGGAYGYTF
>19|few|TRBV28|NA|TRBJ2-4
TGTGCCAGCAGCCTCTTTTCAACCCTCCCCGCTCTAGCCAAAAACATTCAGTACTTC
CASSLFSTLPALAKNIQYF
>16|NA|TRBV7-2|NA|TRBJ2-6
TGTGCCAGCAGCCCCCAGCGTATCTCTGGGGCCAACGTCCTGACTTTC
CASSPQRISGANVLTF
>10|few|TRBV5-8|NA|TRBJ2-5
TGTGCCAGCAGTCGAACAGTGAAGTACTTC
CASSRTVKYF
>14|NA|TRBV20-1|TRBD2|TRBJ2-5
TGCAGTGCTAGAGCAGGGACTACACAAGAGACCCAGTACTTC
CSARAGTTQETQYF
>15|NA|TRBV11-2|NA|TRBJ2-5
TGTGCCAGCAGCCCCCTATGGGCAGACCAAGAGACCCAGTACTTC
CASSPLWADQETQYF
>16|NA|TRBV20-1|NA|TRBJ2-4
TGCAGTGCTAGAGATCGAAGCAGACTAGCCAAAAACATTCAGTACTTC
CSARDRSRLAKNIQYF
>14|NA|TRBV6-5|NA|TRBJ2-6
TGTGCCAGCAGTTCTGGCTCTGGGGCCAACGTCCTGACTTTC
CASSSGSGANVLTF
>13|NA|TRBV20-1|TRBD1|TRBJ2-3
TGCAGTGCTTGGGACAGGGGGGCAGATACGCAGTATTTT
CSAWDRGADTQYF
>14|NA|TRBV20-1|NA|TRBJ1-1
TGCAGTGCTAGAGAATCCAGGGGTGGCACTGAAGCTTTCTTT
CSARESRGGTEAFF
>13|few|TRBV12-3/TRBV12-4|TRBD1|TRBJ2-3
TGTGCCAGCGGACAGGGGGGCCCAGATACGCAGTATTTT
CASGQGGPDTQYF
>16|NA|TRBV5-1|NA|TRBJ2-5
TGCGCCAGCAGCTTGGAGTTTGCGGGTGGGGGAGAGACCCAGTACTTC
CASSLEFAGGGETQYF
>16|few|TRBV7-9|TRBD1|TRBJ1-2
TGTGCCAGCAGCCCACAAAGGGGACAGCCAAACTATGGCTACACCTTC
CASSPQRGQPNYGYTF
>15|NA|TRBV12-3/TRBV12-4|NA|TRBJ2-2
TGTGCCAGCAGTGCCTCCGGGACCTTGGGCGGGGAGCTGTTTTTT
CASSASGTLGGELFF
>14|few|TRBV20-1|TRBD2|TRBJ2-3
TGCAGTGCCAACTTGCTAGCGGTTTCAGATACGCAGTATTTT
CSANLLAVSDTQYF
>15|NA|TRBV7-2|TRBD2|TRBJ2-3
TGTGCCAGCAGCCCAAGGGGACTAGCGGGAAGTACGCAGTATTTT
CASSPRGLAGSTQYF
>19|NA|TRBV15|NA|TRBJ2-2
TGTGCCACCAGCAGAGATCGCCTGGGCAGGCCTCCCGACACCGGGGAGCTGTTTTTT
CATSRDRLGRPPDTGELFF
>11|many|TRBV6-5|NA|TRBJ2-1
TGTGCCAGCAGTTCCGGGGGCAAGCAGTTCTTC
CASSSGGKQFF
>16|NA|TRBV30|NA|TRBJ2-3
TGTGCCTGGAGTGTATCAATCGGAGGCCCCCCAGATACGCAGTATTTT
CAWSVSIGGPPDTQYF
>15|few|TRBV20-1|TRBD1|TRBJ2-3
TGCAGTGCTCCTCCCCAGGGGGCAGGCACAGATACGCAGTATTTT
CSAPPQGAGTDTQYF
>14|NA|TRBV7-2|TRBD2|TRBJ2-7
TGTGCCAGCAGCTTAACCCCGGGGGGCTACGAGCAGTACTTC
CASSLTPGGYEQYF
>11|few|TRBV6-5|NA|TRBJ2-1
TGTGCCAGCAAGGATCTCAATGAGCAGTTCTTC
CASKDLNEQFF
>14|NA|TRBV20-1|NA|TRBJ2-7
TGCAGTGCTAGAGATCTGCCGGAAGACTACGAGCAGTACTTC
CSARDLPEDYEQYF
>17|many|TRBV5-1|NA|TRBJ2-1
TGCGCCAGCAGCCCCGCCGGGAGCGAACACTCCTACAATGAGCAGTTCTTC
CASSPAGSEHSYNEQFF
>13|few|TRBV28|NA|TRBJ2-5
TGTGCCAGCAGTTCCCTCGGATTAGAGACCCAGTACTTC
CASSSLGLETQYF
>12|NA|TRBV27|TRBD2|TRBJ2-1
TGTGCCAGCATGGCTAGCGGGACGAAGCAGTTCTTC
CASMASGTKQFF
>11|few|TRBV5-1|NA|TRBJ2-5
TGCGCCAGCAGCGCTGAAGGGGCCCAGTACTTC
CASSAEGAQYF
>14|few|TRBV20-1|NA|TRBJ2-5
TGCAGTGCCCGAGACGGCGGGCGTGGGGAGACCCAGTACTTC
CSARDGGRGETQYF
>15|NA|TRBV5-5|NA|TRBJ1-4
TGTGCCAGCAGTTTCCAACCGGGACCCCTTGAAAAACTGTTTTTT
CASSFQPGPLEKLFF
>16|NA|TRBV24-1|NA|TRBJ2-1
TGTGCCACCAGTGATTTGTCAGCTAGGTCCTACAATGAGCAGTTCTTC
CATSDLSARSYNEQFF
>11|NA|TRBV7-9|NA|TRBJ2-1
TGTGCCAGCAGACCAGGGACGGAGCAGTTCTTC
CASRPGTEQFF
>17|few|TRBV7-2|TRBD2|TRBJ2-2
TGTGCCAGCAGATCCGGACTAGCGGGAGTCGGGACCGGGGAGCTGTTTTTT
CASRSGLAGVGTGELFF
>14|few|TRBV10-3|TRBD1|TRBJ1-1
TGTGCCATCAGTCCGGGACAGGGCGGGACTGAAGCTTTCTTT
CAISPGQGGTEAFF
>11|many|TRBV29-1|NA|TRBJ2-7
TGCAGCGTTGGAGGGTTCGACGAGCAGTACTTC
CSVGGFDEQYF
>14|few|TRBV12-3/TRBV12-4|NA|TRBJ1-1
TGTGCCAGCAGTTTAATACTTACATCCACTGAAGCTTTCTTT
CASSLILTSTEAFF
>16|few|TRBV6-5|NA|TRBJ1-3
TGTGCCAGCAGTTACTCGCAGGGGAGGTATGGAAACACCATATATTTT
CASSYSQGRYGNTIYF